The 20 T cell receptor beta chains presented below share a single source sample, sequenced in a study of T cells in Graves' hyperthyroidism and ophthalmopathy. It was RNA transcripts that yielded the amplified TCR beta CDR3 regions. Initially, a first-round RT-PCR of the TCR CDR3 employed the HTBI primer set. One entry per CDR3 protein, called by TCRdb with MiXCR from the multiplex PCR reads. The data hold some 510,000 distinct CDR3 sequences, with 20% to 25% observed a single time. The sequencing input was blood. These receptors came from a young man with Graves' hyperthyroidism.

This rearrangement joins TRBV7-8 to TRBJ2-4; possible D gene TRBD1, 6 bases. Germline loops: CDR1 SGHVS, CDR2 FQNEAQ. This CDR3 is built from 14 residues. V was clipped by 4 bases and J by 7 bases, with 14 bases between them. CDR3 loop: CASSSEAGDNIQYF. The CDR3 region has the DNA TGTGCCAGCAGCTCAGAGGCAGGGGATAACATTCAGTACTTC.

This clonotype showed up many times. The rearrangement joins TRBV2 to TRBJ1-1; D ambiguous. Trimming stripped 7 bases from V and 1 base from J, with 13 bases between. The CDR3 sequence is 14 residues long. The germline V gene encodes CDR1 SNHLY and CDR2 FYNNEI. The CDR3 sequence: CASNQRPENTEAFF. CDR3 sequence (DNA): TGTGCCAGCAATCAGAGACCAGAGAACACTGAAGCTTTCTTT.

This clonotype was observed a single time. One base away lies a much larger clone, so this may be a sequencing read error. This rearrangement joins TRBV19 to TRBJ1-5, with no clear D. Germline V gene lookup returns CDR1 LNHDA and CDR2 SQIVND (reference sequence). The CDR3 runs to 13 residues. V was shortened by 3 bases and J by 5 bases, with 8 bases between the two germline ends. The CDR3 coding sequence is TGTGCCAGTAGTATGGAGACCTATCAGCCCCAGCATTTT. This gives the protein CASSMETYQPQHF.

This clonotype was observed a handful of times. One end of the junction varies from germline; a read error may be responsible. The chain couples TRBV12-3 or TRBV12-4 to TRBJ2-3; 11 bases are shared with TRBD1. The CDR3 sequence is 16 residues long. The CDR3 coding sequence is TGTGCCAGCAGTTCGGGACAGGGGGTTGTCACAGATACGCAGTATTTC. Translated: CASSSGQGVVTDTQYF.

This clonotype was counted a few times. The chain uses TRBV18 and TRBJ2-7; tentative D call: TRBD1 (6 bases). Trimming left V 3 bases short and J 2 bases short, with 11 bases between. The CDR3 spans 14 residues. Looked up from germline, CDR1 is KGHSH and CDR2 is LQKENI. The CDR3 coding sequence is TGTGCCAGCTCACCCCAGGGGACGACCTACGAGCAGTACTTC. Translating gives CASSPQGTTYEQYF.

The rearrangement links TRBV12-3 or TRBV12-4 to TRBJ2-7, with 12 bases matching TRBD2. V lost 6 bases and J lost 9; bases outside the gene matches: 9. The CDR3 is 14 amino acids. CDR3 region: CASSYTSGGSWQYF. The CDR3 DNA reads TGTGCCAGCAGCTACACTAGCGGGGGGTCTTGGCAGTACTTC.

The genes are TRBV28 and TRBJ1-2; 7 bases agree with TRBD1. From germline, CDR1 is MDHEN and CDR2 SYDVKM. The length of the CDR3 is 12 residues. With V trimmed by 8 bases and J by 5 bases, 5 bases remained unmatched. This chain's CDR3 is CASGTGVYGYTF. In nucleotides, the CDR3 is TGTGCCAGCGGAACAGGGGTTTATGGCTACACCTTC.

The genes are TRBV11-2 and TRBJ2-5; 10 nucleotides agree with TRBD2. The CDR3 has 15 amino acids. The V gene's germline CDR1 is SGHAT and CDR2 FQNNGV. Trimming took 5 bases from V and 2 from J; bases not matched to a gene: 5. The chain's CDR3 is CASSISGRWQETQYF. Here the CDR3 DNA reads TGTGCCAGCAGCATTAGCGGGAGGTGGCAAGAGACCCAGTACTTC.

Ten or more counts support this clonotype. The J gene is TRBJ1-2, the V gene TRBV20-1, with D perhaps TRBD1 (5 bases). Germline CDR1 and CDR2: DFQATT and SNEGSKA (reference sequence). Trimming cost V 1 base and J 3 bases, with 15 bases left between them. The CDR3 runs 15 residues. The CDR3 DNA follows: TGCAGTGCTAGAGTTTCGGGGACTTTCGACTATGGCTACACCTTC. It encodes CSARVSGTFDYGYTF.

In its sample, this clonotype was seen a few times. This rearrangement joins TRBV3-1 to TRBJ2-7; no firm D call. This CDR3 comprises 12 residues. The V end was cut by 3 bases, the J end by 3 bases, with 6 bases between. The germline CDR1 and CDR2 sequences are LGHDT and YNNKEL (reference sequence). DNA for the CDR3: TGTGCCAGCAGCCAGACCTTCTACGAGCAGTACTTC. Protein: CASSQTFYEQYF.

The chain is built from TRBV19 and TRBJ1-2; TRBD1 is a possible D gene (6 bases). This CDR3 spans 16 amino acids. Deletions cut 7 bases from V and 0 bases from J, with 18 bases between. The germline V gene encodes CDR1 LNHDA and CDR2 SQIVND (reference sequence). CDR3 sequence: CASTPTGTHPNYGYTF. The CDR3 DNA sequence: TGTGCCAGTACGCCTACAGGGACTCATCCTAACTATGGCTACACCTTC.

The chain carries TRBV4-1 and TRBJ1-5; D is uncertain. This CDR3 spans 14 amino acids. With 0 bases removed from V and 3 bases from J, the gap between germline ends came to 6 bases. Per germline, CDR1 MGHRA and CDR2 YSYEKL. This chain's CDR3 is CASSQDNNNQPQHF. The CDR3 nucleotides are TGCGCCAGCAGCCAAGATAACAACAATCAGCCCCAGCATTTT.

The rearrangement links TRBV20-1 to TRBJ2-7, with 7 bases aligning to TRBD1. This CDR3 comprises 15 residues. Germline loops: CDR1 DFQATT, CDR2 SNEGSKA (reference sequence). V lost 2 bases and J lost 1; bases outside the gene matches: 8. CDR3 region: CSARSGTVISYEQYF. The CDR3, as DNA: TGCAGTGCTAGATCTGGGACAGTAATATCCTACGAGCAGTACTTC.

DNA for the CDR3: TGTGCCAGCAGTTTCGGGGAGAATCAGCCCCAGCATTTT. This gives the protein CASSFGENQPQHF. The gene calls are TRBV12-3 or TRBV12-4 and TRBJ1-5; no definite D call. Trimming removed 3 bases at V and 4 bases at J, with 7 bases between. This CDR3 has 13 residues.

The table lists this clonotype with a few counts. The chain recombines TRBV19 with TRBJ2-5; TRBD1 matches 9 bases. V dropped 7 bases and J dropped 13; count of bases not matched to a gene: 10. Germline V gene lookup returns CDR1 LNHDA and CDR2 SQIVND (reference sequence). The CDR3 has 12 residues. CDR3 sequence: CASTSDRGAGYF. In DNA, the CDR3 is TGTGCCAGTACCTCGGACAGGGGTGCCGGGTACTTC.

This clonotype was picked up many times. The chain links TRBV20-1 to TRBJ1-5; TRBD1 might be the D (6 bases). Germline V lookup: CDR1 DFQATT, CDR2 SNEGSKA (reference sequence). The CDR3 covers 12 residues. V lost 6 bases to trimming and J lost 5 bases, with 11 bases between them. This CDR3 reads CSANTGYQPQHF. The CDR3 coding sequence is TGCAGTGCCAACACAGGGTATCAGCCCCAGCATTTT.

The J gene is TRBJ2-4, the V gene TRBV7-8; TRBD1 agrees at 8 bases. The CDR3 sequence is 19 residues long. The germline V gene encodes CDR1 SGHVS and CDR2 FQNEAQ. V lost 7 bases and J lost 0; bases outside the gene matches: 17. The chain's CDR3 is CASTPSGTGRDLAKNIQYF. As DNA, the CDR3 is TGTGCCAGCACCCCTTCTGGGACAGGACGCGATCTAGCCAAAAACATTCAGTACTTC.

This clonotype was observed at least ten times. This chain joins TRBV13 and TRBJ1-1; D is unresolved. CDR3 length: 12 residues. V gave up 8 bases and J gave up 5 bases, with 12 bases separating them. Germline V gene data show CDR1 as PRHDT and CDR2 as FYEKMQ (reference sequence). The CDR3 nucleotides are TGTGCCAGCGCCCTTTCGGGTACTGAAGCTTTCTTT. It specifies CASALSGTEAFF.

This clonotype was recorded at least ten times. The rearrangement uses TRBV7-2 and TRBJ1-1; TRBD1 matches 7 bases. V dropped 7 bases and J dropped 1; count of bases not matched to a gene: 3. Germline V lookup: CDR1 SGHTA, CDR2 FQGNSA. There are 13 residues in the CDR3. This CDR3 is CASTGQANTEAFF. The CDR3 nucleotides read TGTGCCAGCACTGGACAGGCGAACACTGAAGCTTTCTTT.

Many counts were recorded for this clonotype. The chain recombines TRBV12-3 or TRBV12-4 with TRBJ1-2, with 8 bases fitting TRBD1. The CDR3 has 13 residues. J gave up 6 bases and V 7 bases, and 7 bases lay outside the gene matches. The CDR3 region is CASNIRGRHGYTF. The CDR3 region has the DNA TGTGCCAGCAATATCAGGGGGCGCCATGGCTACACCTTC.